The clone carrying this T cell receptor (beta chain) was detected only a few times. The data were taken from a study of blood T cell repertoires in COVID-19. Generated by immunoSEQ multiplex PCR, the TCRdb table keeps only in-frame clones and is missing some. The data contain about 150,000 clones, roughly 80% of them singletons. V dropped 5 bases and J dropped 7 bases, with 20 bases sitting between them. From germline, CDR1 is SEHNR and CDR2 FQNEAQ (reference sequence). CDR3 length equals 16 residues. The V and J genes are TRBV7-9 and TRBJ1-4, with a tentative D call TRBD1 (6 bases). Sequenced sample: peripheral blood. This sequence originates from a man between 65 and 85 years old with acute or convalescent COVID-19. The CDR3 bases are TGTGCCAGCAGCCCACAAGGGGGTCCGGGGGGTGAAAAACTGTTTTTT. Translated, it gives CASSPQGGPGGEKLFF.